This TCR beta chain was retrieved from a study of blood T cell repertoires in COVID-19. In the study overall: In each case, the material was cDNA or gDNA derived from T cells, B-cell-depleted T cells, or PBMCs.

As processed by the authors: Amplified reference gene primers provided the basis for estimating nucleated cell counts. The protocol was immunoSEQ multiplex PCR, while the TCRdb copy is restricted to in-frame clones and leaves out a portion. Clone size and the V and J calls come from that table; the DNA yielded D and trimming. The data show about 240,000 clones, approximately 84% seen once. Cohort assignment relied on participant-reported clinical history. CDR1 is SNHLY and CDR2 is FYNNEI in the germline V gene. The CDR3 contains 14 residues. V lost 6 bases and J lost 8; bases outside the gene matches: 8.

Sequenced material: PBMCs or T cells enriched from blood (not recorded which). The chain is built from TRBV2 and TRBJ2-3, with 10 bases that match TRBD2. The sequence derives from a woman aged 40 to 50 with acute COVID-19. CDR3 loop: CASRWSSGSATQYF. The CDR3 coding sequence is TGTGCCAGCAGGTGGTCTAGCGGGAGCGCTACGCAGTATTTT.